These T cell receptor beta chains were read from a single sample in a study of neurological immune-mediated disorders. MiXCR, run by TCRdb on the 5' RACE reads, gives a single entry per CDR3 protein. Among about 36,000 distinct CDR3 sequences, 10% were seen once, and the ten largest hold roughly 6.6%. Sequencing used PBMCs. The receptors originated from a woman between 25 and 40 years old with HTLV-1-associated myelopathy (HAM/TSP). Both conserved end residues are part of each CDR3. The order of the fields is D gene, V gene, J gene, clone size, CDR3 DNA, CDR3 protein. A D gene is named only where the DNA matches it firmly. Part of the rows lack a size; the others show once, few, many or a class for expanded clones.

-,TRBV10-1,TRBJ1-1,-,TGCGCCAGCAGTGAGTCGGGGAACACTGAAGCTTTCTTT,CASSESGNTEAFF
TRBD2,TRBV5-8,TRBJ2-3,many,TGTGCCAGCAGCTGGACCGGGACTAACACAGATACGCAGTATTTT,CASSWTGTNTDTQYF
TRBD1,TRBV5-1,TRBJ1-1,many,TGCGCCAGCAGCTTGGGGGACAGGGAGGGCACTGAAGCTTTCTTT,CASSLGDREGTEAFF
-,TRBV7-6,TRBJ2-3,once,TGTGCCAGCAGCCTAGGGGGGCCAAATACGCAGTATTTT,CASSLGGPNTQYF
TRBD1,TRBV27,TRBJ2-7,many,TGTGCCAGCAGTGCGCGGAACCGGGACAGGAGCTCCTACGAGCAGTACTTC,CASSARNRDRSSYEQYF
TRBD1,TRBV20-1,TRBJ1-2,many,TGCAGTGCGAAAAAGGGGGCAGATGGCTACACCTTC,CSAKKGADGYTF
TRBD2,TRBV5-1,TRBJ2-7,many,TGCGCCAGCAGCTTGGGCTCTAGCGGGGGCCTAGGCATCTCCTACGAGCAGTACTTC,CASSLGSSGGLGISYEQYF
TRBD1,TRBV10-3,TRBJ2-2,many,TGTGCCATCAGTGGGACAGGGTCGAACACCGGGGAGCTGTTTTTT,CAISGTGSNTGELFF
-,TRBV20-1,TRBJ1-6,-,TGCAGTGCTAGAGAGGCAGGGGAGAAACTCCTTAATTCACCCCTCCACTTT,CSAREAGEKLLNSPLHF
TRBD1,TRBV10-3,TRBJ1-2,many,TGTGCCATCACCCCCGTAAACAGGGGATCTAACTATGGCTACACCTTC,CAITPVNRGSNYGYTF
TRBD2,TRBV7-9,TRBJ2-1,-,TGTGCCAGCAGCTTGACTAGCGGGGGGGCCGTGGTCCACAATGAGCAGTTCTTC,CASSLTSGGAVVHNEQFF
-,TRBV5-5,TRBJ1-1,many,TGTGCCAGCGCCGGGACAACGAACACTGAAGCTTTCTTT,CASAGTTNTEAFF
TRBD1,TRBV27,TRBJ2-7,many,TGTGCCAGCAGTAGGACAGGGGTCTACGAGCAGTACTTC,CASSRTGVYEQYF
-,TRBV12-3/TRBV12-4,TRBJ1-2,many,TGTGCCAGCAGCCAGGGACATAACTCTGGCTACACCTTC,CASSQGHNSGYTF
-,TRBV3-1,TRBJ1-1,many,TGTGCCAGCAGCTCACCAAAGGCAGCAGACACTGAAGCTTTCTTT,CASSSPKAADTEAFF
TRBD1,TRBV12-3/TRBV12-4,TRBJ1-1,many,TGTGCCAGCAGTCTACAGGGGAAGTGGGGGGCTTTCTTT,CASSLQGKWGAFF
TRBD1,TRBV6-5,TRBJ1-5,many,TGTGCCAGCAGGGCCAGGGGGCTTGGACAGCCCCAGCATTTT,CASRARGLGQPQHF
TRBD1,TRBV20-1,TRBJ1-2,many,TGCAGTGCTCCCGGACGGACAGGGTTGAACTATGGCTACACCTTC,CSAPGRTGLNYGYTF
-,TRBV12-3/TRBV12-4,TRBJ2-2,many,TGTGCCAGCATGGCCCGGGCCTTAGCGAACGGGGAGCTGTTTTTT,CASMARALANGELFF
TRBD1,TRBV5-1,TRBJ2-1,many,TGCGCCAGCAGCTTCCAGGGGGTGAGCGCCTACAATGAGCAGTTCTTC,CASSFQGVSAYNEQFF
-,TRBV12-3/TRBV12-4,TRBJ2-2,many,TGTGCCAGCAGGGCGCAGGGGGGGAACACCGGGGAGCTGTTTTTT,CASRAQGGNTGELFF
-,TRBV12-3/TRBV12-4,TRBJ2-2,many,TGTGCCAGCACCCAACACCCGACCGGGGAGCTGTTTTTT,CASTQHPTGELFF
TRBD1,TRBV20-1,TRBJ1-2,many,TGCAGTGCTAGGGGGGACAGGTCTTATGGCTACACCTTC,CSARGDRSYGYTF
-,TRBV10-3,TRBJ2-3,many,TGTGCCATCAGGGGACCTAGACCGGGGCAACTCACAGATACGCAGTATTTT,CAIRGPRPGQLTDTQYF
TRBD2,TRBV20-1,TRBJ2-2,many,TGCAGTGCTTTTAGCGGGCACACCGGGGAGCTGTTTTTT,CSAFSGHTGELFF
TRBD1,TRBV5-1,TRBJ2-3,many,TGCGCCAGCAGCACCGGACAGGGGACAGATACGCAGTATTTT,CASSTGQGTDTQYF
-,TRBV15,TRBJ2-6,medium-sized,TGTGCCACCAGCAGTCCCCAGGGACCTGGGGCCAACGTCCTGACTTTC,CATSSPQGPGANVLTF
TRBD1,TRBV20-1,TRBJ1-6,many,TGCAGTGCCCCCATCAGGACAGGGAGGTACTCACCCCTCCACTTT,CSAPIRTGRYSPLHF
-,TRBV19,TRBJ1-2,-,TGTGCCAGTACCCCCGGGACATGGAACTATGGCTACACCTTC,CASTPGTWNYGYTF
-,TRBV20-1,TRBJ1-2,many,TGCAGTGCTAGAGATTTGGGGGGCGCGGGCTATGGCTACACCTTC,CSARDLGGAGYGYTF
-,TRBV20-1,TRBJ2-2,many,TGCAGTGCTAGACCGGGGACCAACACCGGGGAGCTGTTTTTT,CSARPGTNTGELFF
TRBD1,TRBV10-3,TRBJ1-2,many,TGTGCCATCAGTGAACGGACAGGGGAAGGCTACACCTTC,CAISERTGEGYTF
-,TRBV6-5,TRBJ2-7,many,TGTGCCAGCAGTTACGGCCCCTCCTACGAGCAGTACTTC,CASSYGPSYEQYF
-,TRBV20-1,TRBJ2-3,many,TGCAGTGCAAAGGACTCAGATACGCAGTATTTT,CSAKDSDTQYF
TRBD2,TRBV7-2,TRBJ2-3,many,TGTGCCAGCAGAGATAGCGGGGGCCTTGCCACAGATACGCAGTATTTT,CASRDSGGLATDTQYF
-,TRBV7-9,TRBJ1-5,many,TGTGCCAGCAGCCGGGGGAATCAGCCCCAGCATTTT,CASSRGNQPQHF
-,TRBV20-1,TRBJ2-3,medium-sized,TGCAGTGCTAGATCAGTGAGCACAGATACGCAGTATTTT,CSARSVSTDTQYF
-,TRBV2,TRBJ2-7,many,TGTGCCAGCACTCAGCGCGTGCAGTACTTC,CASTQRVQYF
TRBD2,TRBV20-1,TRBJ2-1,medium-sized,TGCAGTGCTCTAACAGGGGAGCGGGGGGGCCACAATGAGCAGTTCTTC,CSALTGERGGHNEQFF
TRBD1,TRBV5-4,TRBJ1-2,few,TGTGCCAGCAGACCACCGGGACAGAACTATGGCTACACCTTC,CASRPPGQNYGYTF